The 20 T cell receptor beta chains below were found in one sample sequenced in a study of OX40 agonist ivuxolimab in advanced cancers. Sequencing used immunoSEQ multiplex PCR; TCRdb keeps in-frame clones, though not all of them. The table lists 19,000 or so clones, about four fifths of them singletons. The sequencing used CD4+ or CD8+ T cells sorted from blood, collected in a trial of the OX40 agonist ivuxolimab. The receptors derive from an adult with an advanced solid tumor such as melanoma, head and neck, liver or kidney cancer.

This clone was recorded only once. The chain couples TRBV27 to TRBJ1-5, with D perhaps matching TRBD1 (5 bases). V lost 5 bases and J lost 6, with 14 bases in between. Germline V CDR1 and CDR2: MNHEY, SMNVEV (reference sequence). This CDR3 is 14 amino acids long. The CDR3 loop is CASSLNGGFQPQHF. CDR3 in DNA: TGTGCCAGCAGTCTCAACGGGGGATTTCAGCCCCAGCATTTT.

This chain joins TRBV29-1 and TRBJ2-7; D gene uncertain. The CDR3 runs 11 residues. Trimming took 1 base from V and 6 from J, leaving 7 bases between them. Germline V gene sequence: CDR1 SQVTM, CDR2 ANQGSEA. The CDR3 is CSVEGMAEQYF. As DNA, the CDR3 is TGCAGCGTTGAAGGTATGGCCGAGCAGTACTTC.

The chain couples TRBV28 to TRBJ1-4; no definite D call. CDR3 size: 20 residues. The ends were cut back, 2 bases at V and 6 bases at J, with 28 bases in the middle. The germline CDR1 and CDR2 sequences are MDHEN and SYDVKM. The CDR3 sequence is CASSLMSLVVPPIPYEKLFF. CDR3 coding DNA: TGTGCCAGCAGTTTAATGTCTCTTGTGGTGCCCCCCATACCATATGAAAAACTGTTTTTT. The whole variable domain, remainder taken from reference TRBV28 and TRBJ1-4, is DVKVTQSSRYLVKRTGEKVFLECVQDMDHENMFWYRQDPGLGLRLIYFSYDVKMKEKGDIPEGYSVSREKKERFSLILESASTNQTSMYLCASSLMSLVVPPIPYEKLFFGSGTQLSVL.

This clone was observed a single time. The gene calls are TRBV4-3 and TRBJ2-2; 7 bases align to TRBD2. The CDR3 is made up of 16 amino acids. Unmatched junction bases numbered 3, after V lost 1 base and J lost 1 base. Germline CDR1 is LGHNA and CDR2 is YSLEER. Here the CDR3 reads CASSQVGRGNTGELFF. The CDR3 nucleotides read TGCGCCAGCAGCCAAGTGGGGAGGGGGAACACCGGGGAGCTGTTTTTT.

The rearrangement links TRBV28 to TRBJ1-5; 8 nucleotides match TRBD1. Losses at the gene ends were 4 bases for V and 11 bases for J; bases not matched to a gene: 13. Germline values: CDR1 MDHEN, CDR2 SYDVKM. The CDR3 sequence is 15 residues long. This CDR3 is CASSSPGGSSVAQHF. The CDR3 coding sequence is TGTGCCAGCAGTTCCCCAGGGGGCTCCAGCGTGGCCCAGCATTTT.

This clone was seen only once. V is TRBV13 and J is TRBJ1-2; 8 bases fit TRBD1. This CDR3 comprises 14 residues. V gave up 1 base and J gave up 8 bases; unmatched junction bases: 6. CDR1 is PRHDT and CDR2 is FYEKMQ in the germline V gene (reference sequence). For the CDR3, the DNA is TGTGCCAGCAGCTTAGAGCAGGGGGCTGGGGGCTACACCTTC. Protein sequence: CASSLEQGAGGYTF.

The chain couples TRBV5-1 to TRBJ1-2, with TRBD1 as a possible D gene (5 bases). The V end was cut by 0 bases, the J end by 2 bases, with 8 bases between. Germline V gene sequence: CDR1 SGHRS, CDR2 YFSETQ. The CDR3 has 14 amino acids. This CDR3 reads CASSLDGTNYGYTF. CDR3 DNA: TGCGCCAGCAGCTTGGACGGGACGAACTATGGCTACACCTTC.

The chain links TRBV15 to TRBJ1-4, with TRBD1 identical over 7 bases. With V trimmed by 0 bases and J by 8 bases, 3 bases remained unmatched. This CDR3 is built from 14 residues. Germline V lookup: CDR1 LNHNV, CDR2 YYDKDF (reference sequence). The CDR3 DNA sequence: TGTGCCACCAGCAGAGACAGGGGGAGCGAAAAACTGTTTTTT. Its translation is CATSRDRGSEKLFF.

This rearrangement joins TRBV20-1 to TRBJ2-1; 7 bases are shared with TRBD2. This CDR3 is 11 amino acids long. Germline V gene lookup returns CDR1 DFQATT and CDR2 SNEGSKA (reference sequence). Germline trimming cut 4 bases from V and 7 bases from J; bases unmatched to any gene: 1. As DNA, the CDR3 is TGCAGTGCTACGGGACTAAATGAGCAGTTCTTC. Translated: CSATGLNEQFF.

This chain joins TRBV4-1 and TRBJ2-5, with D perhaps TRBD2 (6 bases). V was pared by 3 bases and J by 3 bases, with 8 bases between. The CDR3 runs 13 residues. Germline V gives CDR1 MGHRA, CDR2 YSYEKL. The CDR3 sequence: CASSHREEETQYF. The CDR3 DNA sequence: TGCGCCAGCAGCCACAGGGAGGAAGAGACCCAGTACTTC.

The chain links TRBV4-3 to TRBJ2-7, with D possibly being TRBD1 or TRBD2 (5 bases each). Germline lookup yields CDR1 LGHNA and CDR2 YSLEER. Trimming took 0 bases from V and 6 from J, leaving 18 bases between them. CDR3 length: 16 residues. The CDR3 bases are TGCGCCAGCAGCCAAGATTTGGCAGGGAACAGCGGCGAGCAGTACTTC. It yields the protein CASSQDLAGNSGEQYF.

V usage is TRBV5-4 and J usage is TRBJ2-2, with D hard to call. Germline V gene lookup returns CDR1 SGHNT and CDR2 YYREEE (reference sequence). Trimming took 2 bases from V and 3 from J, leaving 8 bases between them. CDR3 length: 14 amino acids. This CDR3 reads CASSFGLDTGELFF. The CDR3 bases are TGTGCCAGCAGCTTTGGTTTAGACACCGGGGAGCTGTTTTTT.

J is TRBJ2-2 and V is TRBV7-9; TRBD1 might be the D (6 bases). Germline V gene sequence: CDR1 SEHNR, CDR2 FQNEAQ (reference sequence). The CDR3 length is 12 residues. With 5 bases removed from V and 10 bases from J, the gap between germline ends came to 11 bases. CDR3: CASSQGYVELFF. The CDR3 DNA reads TGTGCCAGCAGCCAGGGGTACGTGGAGCTGTTTTTT.

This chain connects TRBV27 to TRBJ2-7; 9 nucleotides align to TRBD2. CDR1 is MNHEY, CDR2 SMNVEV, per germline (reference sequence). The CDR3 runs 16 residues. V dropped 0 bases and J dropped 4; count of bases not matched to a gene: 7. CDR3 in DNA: TGTGCCAGCAGTTTATCCGGTGAGCGGGAGGATTACGAGCAGTACTTC. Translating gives CASSLSGEREDYEQYF.

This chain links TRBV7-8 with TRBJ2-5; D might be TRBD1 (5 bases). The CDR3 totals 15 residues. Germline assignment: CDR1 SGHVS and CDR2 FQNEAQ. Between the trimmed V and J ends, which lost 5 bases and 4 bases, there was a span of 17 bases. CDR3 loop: CASSPWEGVIETQYF. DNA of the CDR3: TGTGCCAGCAGCCCCTGGGAAGGGGTTATAGAGACCCAGTACTTC.

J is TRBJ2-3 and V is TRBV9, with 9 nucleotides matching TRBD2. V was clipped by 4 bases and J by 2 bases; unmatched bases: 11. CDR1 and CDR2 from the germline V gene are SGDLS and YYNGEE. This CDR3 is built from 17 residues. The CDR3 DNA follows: TGTGCCAGCAGCTCAAGGCCGACTAGCGGCTTCACAGATACGCAGTATTTT. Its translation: CASSSRPTSGFTDTQYF. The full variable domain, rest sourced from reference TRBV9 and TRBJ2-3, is DSGVTQTPKHLITATGQRVTLRCSPRSGDLSVYWYQQSLDQGLQFLIQYYNGEERAKGNILERFSAQQFPDLHSELNLSSLELGDSALYFCASSSRPTSGFTDTQYFGPGTRLTVL.

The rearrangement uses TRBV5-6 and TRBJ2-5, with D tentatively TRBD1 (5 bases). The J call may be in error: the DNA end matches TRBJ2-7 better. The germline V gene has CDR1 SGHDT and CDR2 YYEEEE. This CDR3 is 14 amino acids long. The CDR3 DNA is TGTGCCAGCAGCTTGAATCAGGGATTCGACGAGCAGTACTTC. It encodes CASSLNQGFDEQYF.

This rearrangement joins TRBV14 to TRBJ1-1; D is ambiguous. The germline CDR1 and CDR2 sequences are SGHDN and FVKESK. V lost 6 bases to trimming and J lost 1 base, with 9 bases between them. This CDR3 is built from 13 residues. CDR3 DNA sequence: TGTGCCAGCAGTCCAACAGCGAACACTGAAGCTTTCTTT. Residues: CASSPTANTEAFF.

The CDR3 loop reads CASSTYRPRGPRANYGYTF. For the CDR3, the DNA is TGTGCCAGCAGTACCTACAGGCCCCGGGGCCCCCGAGCTAACTATGGCTACACCTTC. The V call is TRBV28, the J call TRBJ1-2; D is possibly TRBD1 (5 bases). V shed 5 bases and J shed 0 bases, with 25 bases lying between them. Per germline, CDR1 MDHEN and CDR2 SYDVKM. The CDR3 spans 19 residues.

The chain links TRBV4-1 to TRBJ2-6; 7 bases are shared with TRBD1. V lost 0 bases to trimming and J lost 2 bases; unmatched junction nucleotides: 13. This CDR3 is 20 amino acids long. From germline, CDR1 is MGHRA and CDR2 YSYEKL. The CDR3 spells CASSQESPPSDRAGANVLTF. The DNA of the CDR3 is TGCGCCAGCAGCCAAGAATCCCCACCTTCAGACAGGGCTGGGGCCAACGTCCTGACTTTC.